What follows is one T cell receptor beta chain and its context. The antigen remains unidentified. This sample is drawn from a study of blood T cells in healthy people across ages. Findings of the study overall: Fewer expanded clones and more diversity marked long-lived versus aged donors. Older individuals had lower TCR beta diversity per million T cells (the decline was roughly linear).

V dropped 5 bases and J dropped 7; count of bases not matched to a gene: 5. The CDR3 is 12 residues long. The germline V gene encodes CDR1 SEHNR and CDR2 FQNEAQ (reference sequence). Sample-barcoded 5' priming and a J-beta primer mix drove a second PCR of roughly 6 to 12 cycles. From the 5' RACE reads, TCRdb called clonotypes with MiXCR, one entry per CDR3 protein. Counted here are around 1,000,000 distinct CDR3 sequences, approximately 25% occurring once; the ten biggest clones make up approximately 0.75%. The sample was also linked to a second study, of T cells of mothers and their children. As reported in that work: Pairs that are related and pairs that are unrelated have TCR recombination output shaped similarly by thymic selection.

The source material was blood. This clonotype originated in a girl aged 2 to 9 in good health. The chain is built from TRBV7-9 and TRBJ2-7; 7 bases align to TRBD2. The CDR3 is CASSPWEGEQYF. As DNA, the CDR3 is TGTGCCAGCAGCCCCTGGGAGGGGGAGCAGTACTTC.